This T cell receptor (beta chain) was captured by sequencing in a study of blood T cell repertoires in COVID-19. In the study overall: Material from acute and convalescent COVID-19 was sourced from the United States, Italy and Spain. PBMCs, B-cell-depleted T cells, or T cells were the source of the cDNA or gDNA that made up the material.

Trimming shortened V by 1 base and J by 7 bases, and 17 bases separated the two germline ends. CDR3 length equals 16 residues. Germline V CDR1 and CDR2: MNHNS, SASEGT. In the original workflow: Amplification from reference gene primers served as the basis for estimated nucleated cell counts. TCRdb's copy holds only in-frame clones and misses some; the assay was immunoSEQ multiplex PCR. V, J and clone size were drawn from that table, and D and trimming were deduced from the DNA. The table has more than 65,000 clones, approximately 80% seen once. This receptor was taken from a woman in her seventies with acute or convalescent COVID-19. The chain has TRBV6-1 and TRBJ1-5; TRBD1 is a possible D gene (6 bases). The sequencing input was peripheral blood. The CDR3 bases are TGTGCCAGCAGTGAAGGACGAACAGGGAGATTCCAGCCCCAGCATTTT. Protein sequence: CASSEGRTGRFQPQHF.